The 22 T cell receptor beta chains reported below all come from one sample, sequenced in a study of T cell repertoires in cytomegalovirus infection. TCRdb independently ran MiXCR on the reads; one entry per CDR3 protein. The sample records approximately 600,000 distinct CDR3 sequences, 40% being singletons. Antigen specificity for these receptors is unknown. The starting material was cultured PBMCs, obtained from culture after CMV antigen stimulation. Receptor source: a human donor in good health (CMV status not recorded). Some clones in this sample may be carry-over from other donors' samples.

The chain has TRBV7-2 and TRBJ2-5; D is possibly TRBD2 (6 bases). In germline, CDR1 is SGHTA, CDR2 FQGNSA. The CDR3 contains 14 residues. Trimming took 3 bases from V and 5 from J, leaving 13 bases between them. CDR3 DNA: TGTGCCAGCAGCTTTTTCCCAGGGAGGGAGACCCAGTACTTC. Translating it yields CASSFFPGRETQYF.

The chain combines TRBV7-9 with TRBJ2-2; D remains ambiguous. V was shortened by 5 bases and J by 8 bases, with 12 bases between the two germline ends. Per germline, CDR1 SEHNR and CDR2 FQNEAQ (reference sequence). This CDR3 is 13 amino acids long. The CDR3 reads CASSTPWSGELFF. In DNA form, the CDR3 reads TGTGCCAGCAGCACACCTTGGTCTGGGGAGCTGTTTTTT.

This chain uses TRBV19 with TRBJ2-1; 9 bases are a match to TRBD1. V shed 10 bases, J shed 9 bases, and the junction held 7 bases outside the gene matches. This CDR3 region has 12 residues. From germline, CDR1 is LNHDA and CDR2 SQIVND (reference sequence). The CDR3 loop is CATTTGGVEQFF. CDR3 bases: TGTGCCACAACTACAGGGGGCGTTGAGCAGTTCTTC.

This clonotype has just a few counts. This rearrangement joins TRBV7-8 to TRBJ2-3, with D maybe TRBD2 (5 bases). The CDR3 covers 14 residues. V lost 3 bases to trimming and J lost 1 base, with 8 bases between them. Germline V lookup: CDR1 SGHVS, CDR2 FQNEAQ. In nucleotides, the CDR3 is TGTGCCAGCAGCTTGTACGGGGGCACAGATACGCAGTATTTT. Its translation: CASSLYGGTDTQYF.

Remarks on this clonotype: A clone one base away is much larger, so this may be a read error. CDR3 DNA: TGTGCCAGCAGTGAAACCCTCCGCGGGGCGGCCGTTGCAGATATGCAGTATTTT. Its translation is CASSETLRGAAVADMQYF. The chain has TRBV6-1 and TRBJ2-3; D possibly corresponds to TRBD2 (6 bases). This CDR3 is 18 amino acids long. CDR1 MNHNS and CDR2 SASEGT come from the germline V gene.

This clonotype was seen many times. The CDR3 DNA reads TGTGCCAGCAGCACATCCGGGGCGACCACGTACGAGCAGTACTTC. This sequence encodes CASSTSGATTYEQYF. The chain links TRBV7-2 to TRBJ2-7; D could derive from TRBD1 or TRBD2 (5 bases each). The CDR3 length is 15 residues. Germline assignment: CDR1 SGHTA and CDR2 FQGNSA. V was pared by 5 bases and J by 4 bases, with 18 bases between.

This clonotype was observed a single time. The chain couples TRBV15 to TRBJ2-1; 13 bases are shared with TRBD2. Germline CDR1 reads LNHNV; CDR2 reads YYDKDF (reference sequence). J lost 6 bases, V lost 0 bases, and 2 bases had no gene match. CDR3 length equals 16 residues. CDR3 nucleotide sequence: TGTGCCACCAGCAGAGATCGGACTAGCGGGAGCAATGAGCAGTTCTTC. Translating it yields CATSRDRTSGSNEQFF.

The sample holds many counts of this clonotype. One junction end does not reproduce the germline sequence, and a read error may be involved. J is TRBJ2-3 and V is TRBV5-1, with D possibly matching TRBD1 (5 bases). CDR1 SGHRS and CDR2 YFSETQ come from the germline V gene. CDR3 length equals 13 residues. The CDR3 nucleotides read TGTGCCAGCAGCCTCGACAGCCCAGATACGCAGTATTTT. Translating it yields CASSLDSPDTQYF. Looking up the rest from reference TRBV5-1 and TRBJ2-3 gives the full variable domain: KAGVTQTPRYLIKTRGQQVTLSCSPISGHRSVSWYQQTPGQGLQFLFEYFSETQRNKGNFPGRFSGRQFSNSRSEMNVSTLELGDSALYLCASSLDSPDTQYFGPGTRLTVL.

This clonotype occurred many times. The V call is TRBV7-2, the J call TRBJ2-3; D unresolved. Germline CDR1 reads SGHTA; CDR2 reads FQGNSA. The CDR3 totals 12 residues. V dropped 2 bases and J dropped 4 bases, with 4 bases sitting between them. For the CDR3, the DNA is TGTGCCAGCAGCTTAAGGCCAGATACGCAGTATTTT. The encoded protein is CASSLRPDTQYF.

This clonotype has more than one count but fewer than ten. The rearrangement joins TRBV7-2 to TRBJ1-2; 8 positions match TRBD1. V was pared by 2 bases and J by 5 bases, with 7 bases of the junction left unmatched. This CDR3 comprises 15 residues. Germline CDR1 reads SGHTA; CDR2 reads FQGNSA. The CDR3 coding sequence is TGTGCCAGCAGCTTAACGGCAGGGGGCGGGTATGGCTACACCTTC. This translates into CASSLTAGGGYGYTF.

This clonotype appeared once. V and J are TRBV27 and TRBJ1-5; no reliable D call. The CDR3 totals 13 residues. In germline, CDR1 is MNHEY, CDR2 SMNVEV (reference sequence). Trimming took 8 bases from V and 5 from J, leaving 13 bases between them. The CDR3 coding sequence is TGTGCCAGCGCCTCGACCCTGGATCAGCCCCAGCATTTT. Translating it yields CASASTLDQPQHF.

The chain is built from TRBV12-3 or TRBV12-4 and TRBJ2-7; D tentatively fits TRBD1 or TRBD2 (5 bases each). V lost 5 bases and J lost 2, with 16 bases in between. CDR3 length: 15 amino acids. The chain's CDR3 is CASSRDPYSPYEQYF. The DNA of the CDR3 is TGTGCCAGCAGTCGGGACCCCTACTCACCCTACGAGCAGTACTTC.

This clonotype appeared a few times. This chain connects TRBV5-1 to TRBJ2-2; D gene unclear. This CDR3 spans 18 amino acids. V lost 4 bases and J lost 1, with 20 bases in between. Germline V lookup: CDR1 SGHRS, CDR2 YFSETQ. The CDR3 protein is CASSLGLMRNWNTGELFF. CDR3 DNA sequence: TGCGCCAGCAGCCTGGGTCTAATGCGGAACTGGAACACCGGGGAGCTGTTTTTT.

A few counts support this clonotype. The CDR3 bases are TGCGCCAGCAGCCTAACGATTCGGAATGAGCAGTTCTTC. It translates to CASSLTIRNEQFF. This chain links TRBV4-1 with TRBJ2-1; no definite D call. This CDR3 has 13 amino acids. Germline CDR1 is MGHRA and CDR2 is YSYEKL. V was clipped by 4 bases and J by 7 bases, with 11 bases between them.

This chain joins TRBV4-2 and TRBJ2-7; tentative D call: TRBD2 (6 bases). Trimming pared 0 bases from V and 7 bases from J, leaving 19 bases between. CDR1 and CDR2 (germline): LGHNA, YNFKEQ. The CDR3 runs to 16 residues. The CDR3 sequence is CASSQDVAASGSEQYF. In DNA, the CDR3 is TGTGCCAGCAGCCAAGATGTAGCGGCCTCGGGGAGTGAGCAGTACTTC.

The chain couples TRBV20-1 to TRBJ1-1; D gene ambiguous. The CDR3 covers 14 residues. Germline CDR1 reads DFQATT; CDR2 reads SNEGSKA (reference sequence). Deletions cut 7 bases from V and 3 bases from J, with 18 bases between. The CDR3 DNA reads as TGCAGTGTTCAGCCACAGAACCTTCACACTGAAGCTTTCTTT. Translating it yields CSVQPQNLHTEAFF.

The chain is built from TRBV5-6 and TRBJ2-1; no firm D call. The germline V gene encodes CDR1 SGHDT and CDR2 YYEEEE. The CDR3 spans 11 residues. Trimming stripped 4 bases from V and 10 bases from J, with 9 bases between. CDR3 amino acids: CASSLQGEQFF. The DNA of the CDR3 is TGTGCCAGCAGCCTACAAGGAGAGCAGTTCTTC.

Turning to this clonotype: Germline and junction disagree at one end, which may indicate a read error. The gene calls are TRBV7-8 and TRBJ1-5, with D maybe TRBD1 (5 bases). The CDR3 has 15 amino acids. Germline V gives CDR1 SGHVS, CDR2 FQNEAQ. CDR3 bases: TGTGCCAGCAGCTTAGACCGGGACTGGGATCAGCCCCAGCAGTTT. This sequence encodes CASSLDRDWDQPQQF.

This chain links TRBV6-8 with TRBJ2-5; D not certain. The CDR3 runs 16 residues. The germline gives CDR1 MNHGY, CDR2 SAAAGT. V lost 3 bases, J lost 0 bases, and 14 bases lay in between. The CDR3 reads CASSYLGSWYQETQYF. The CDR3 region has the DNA TGTGCCAGCAGTTATCTCGGGTCTTGGTACCAAGAGACCCAGTACTTC.

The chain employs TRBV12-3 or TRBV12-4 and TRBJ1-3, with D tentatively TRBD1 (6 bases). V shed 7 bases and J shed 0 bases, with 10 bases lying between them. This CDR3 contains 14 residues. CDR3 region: CASKTGISGNTIYF. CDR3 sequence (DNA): TGTGCCAGCAAGACAGGTATCTCTGGAAACACCATATATTTT.

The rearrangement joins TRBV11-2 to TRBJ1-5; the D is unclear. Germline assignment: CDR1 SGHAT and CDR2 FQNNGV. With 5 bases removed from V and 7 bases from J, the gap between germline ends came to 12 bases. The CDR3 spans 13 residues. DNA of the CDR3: TGTGCCAGCAGCGATGGGCTCGGGCAGCCCCAGCATTTT. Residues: CASSDGLGQPQHF.

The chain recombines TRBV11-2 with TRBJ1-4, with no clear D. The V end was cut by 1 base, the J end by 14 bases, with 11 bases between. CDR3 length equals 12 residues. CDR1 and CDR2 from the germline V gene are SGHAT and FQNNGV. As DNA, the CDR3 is TGTGCCAGCAGCTTAGTGGCCCGAGGCCTGTTTTTT. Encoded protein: CASSLVARGLFF.